One sample yielded the 21 T cell receptor beta chains listed below, sequenced in a study of cytomegalovirus exposure and HLA in healthy donors. Sequencing was performed with immunoSEQ multiplex PCR; in TCRdb, only in-frame clones are kept and a portion is missing. The sample lists fewer than 120,000 clones; 89% were seen once. The specimen sequenced was PBMCs. The receptors were sampled from a woman aged 18-29 years in good health and CMV-seronegative.

The chain uses TRBV7-6 and TRBJ2-5; D gene unclear. The germline V and J ends were trimmed by 0 bases and 5 bases, with 13 bases remaining between them. Per the germline V gene, CDR1 is SGHVS and CDR2 is FNYEAQ. The CDR3 covers 15 residues. CDR3 sequence (DNA): TGTGCCAGCAGCTTAGCCCGACTGGGTCTGGAGACCCAGTACTTC. This codes for CASSLARLGLETQYF.

This clone appeared once. The genes are TRBV25-1 and TRBJ2-1; possibly TRBD1 for D (5 bases). The CDR3 loop spans 11 amino acids. Germline assignment: CDR1 MGHDK and CDR2 SYGVNS. V shed 10 bases and J shed 7 bases, with 11 bases lying between them. The CDR3: CAISPGNEQFF. The CDR3 coding sequence is TGTGCCATATCCCCAGGGAATGAGCAGTTCTTC.

The V gene is TRBV7-9, the J gene TRBJ2-7, with 9 bases aligning to TRBD1. J gave up 5 bases and V 5 bases, and 7 bases lay outside the gene matches. Germline V gives CDR1 SEHNR, CDR2 FQNEAQ (reference sequence). This CDR3 spans 14 amino acids. The CDR3 region is CASSPDRGLHEQYF. CDR3 nucleotide sequence: TGTGCCAGCAGCCCGGACAGGGGCCTCCACGAGCAGTACTTC.

The chain has TRBV5-1 and TRBJ2-7; tentatively, D is TRBD2 (6 bases). This CDR3 is built from 15 residues. V lost 6 bases, J lost 2 bases, and 18 bases lay in between. Per the germline V gene, CDR1 is SGHRS and CDR2 is YFSETQ. The CDR3 DNA follows: TGCGCCAGCAAAACCGGGGTGTGGACTACCTACGAGCAGTACTTC. Translated, it gives CASKTGVWTTYEQYF.

This rearrangement joins TRBV2 to TRBJ2-7; a weak D match, TRBD2 (6 bases). The CDR3 consists of 14 residues. Germline values: CDR1 SNHLY, CDR2 FYNNEI. V lost 6 bases and J 1 base, leaving 13 bases between the germline ends. The DNA for the CDR3 is TGTGCCAGCAGGCGGGGCCCCCCATCCTACGAGCAGTACTTC. Encoded protein: CASRRGPPSYEQYF.

The gene calls are TRBV4-2 and TRBJ2-2; the match to TRBD2 covers 13 bases. Unmatched junction bases numbered 2, after V lost 4 bases and J lost 6 bases. This CDR3 contains 15 residues. Per the germline V gene, CDR1 is LGHNA and CDR2 is YNFKEQ. DNA of the CDR3: TGTGCCAGCAGCCGGACTAGCGGGAGTTCCGGGGAGCTGTTTTTT. Translated, it gives CASSRTSGSSGELFF.

This chain connects TRBV5-3 to TRBJ2-2, with D tentatively TRBD1 (6 bases). TRBV5-3 is known as an ORF, though its function is uncertain. The CDR3 contains 15 residues. V lost 4 bases to trimming and J lost 7 bases, with 17 bases between them. For the CDR3, the DNA is TGTGCCAGAAGCCCCGGCAGGGGCTCTGGCGGGGAGCTGTTTTTT. This gives the protein CARSPGRGSGGELFF.

The chain links TRBV27 to TRBJ1-1, with TRBD1 matching over 9 bases. Trimming at V came to 6 bases and at J to 6 bases, leaving 11 bases not matched to a gene. In germline, CDR1 is MNHEY, CDR2 SMNVEV (reference sequence). The CDR3 is 15 amino acids. The CDR3 reads CASRRNTGGFSEAFF. The CDR3 nucleotides are TGTGCCAGCAGGCGCAACACAGGGGGCTTCTCTGAAGCTTTCTTT.

V usage is TRBV9 and J usage is TRBJ2-2; D unresolved. Deletions cut 0 bases from V and 6 bases from J, with 6 bases between. Germline lookup yields CDR1 SGDLS and CDR2 YYNGEE. The CDR3 has 13 amino acids. CDR3 sequence (DNA): TGTGCCAGCAGCGTAGCGGTGGCCGGGGAGCTGTTTTTT. It codes for CASSVAVAGELFF.

V usage is TRBV6-1 and J usage is TRBJ1-2, with 7 positions matching TRBD1. The trim removed 4 bases at V and 2 bases at J, leaving 4 bases unmatched. This CDR3 comprises 14 residues. Per the germline V gene, CDR1 is MNHNS and CDR2 is SASEGT. The CDR3 nucleotides read TGTGCCAGCAGTGGGACGGGACAGAACTATGGCTACACCTTC. Translated: CASSGTGQNYGYTF.

The chain couples TRBV9 to TRBJ2-1; perhaps TRBD2 as D (5 bases). The germline V gene encodes CDR1 SGDLS and CDR2 YYNGEE. Trimming removed 4 bases at V and 1 base at J, with 18 bases between. This CDR3 region has 17 residues. In DNA, the CDR3 is TGTGCCAGCAGCCCCCGCGGGTTCCGACTTTCCTACAATGAGCAGTTCTTC. Amino acid sequence: CASSPRGFRLSYNEQFF. The variable domain in full, completed from reference TRBV9 and TRBJ2-1, reads DSGVTQTPKHLITATGQRVTLRCSPRSGDLSVYWYQQSLDQGLQFLIQYYNGEERAKGNILERFSAQQFPDLHSELNLSSLELGDSALYFCASSPRGFRLSYNEQFFGPGTRLTVL.

The chain is built from TRBV27 and TRBJ1-5; D possibly corresponds to TRBD1 (6 bases). The CDR3 loop spans 14 amino acids. CDR1 and CDR2 (germline): MNHEY, SMNVEV (reference sequence). Trimming left V 3 bases short and J 2 bases short, with 8 bases between. The CDR3 loop is CASSFAGGNQPQHF. The CDR3 nucleotides are TGTGCCAGCAGTTTTGCAGGGGGCAATCAGCCCCAGCATTTT.

This chain uses TRBV10-3 with TRBJ2-6; D uncertain. The ends were cut back, 2 bases at V and 2 bases at J, with 4 bases in the middle. CDR1 and CDR2 (germline): ENHRY, SYGVKD. The CDR3 extends over 14 amino acids. This chain's CDR3 is CAISEEAGANVLTF. The CDR3 region has the DNA TGTGCCATCAGTGAGGAGGCTGGGGCCAACGTCCTGACTTTC.

The chain uses TRBV7-9 and TRBJ2-3, with 10 bases aligning to TRBD1. This CDR3 has 16 residues. Germline V gives CDR1 SEHNR, CDR2 FQNEAQ (reference sequence). The V segment lost 5 bases and the J segment 4 bases; nucleotides outside the gene matches: 9. The CDR3 coding sequence is TGTGCCAGCAGCGCGGCCGGGACAGGGGCAGCAGATACGCAGTATTTT. It codes for CASSAAGTGAADTQYF.

This chain uses TRBV27 with TRBJ2-7; 14 bases map to TRBD2. CDR3 length: 18 amino acids. The V gene's germline CDR1 is MNHEY and CDR2 SMNVEV (reference sequence). Trimming at V came to 5 bases and at J to 4 bases, leaving 13 bases not matched to a gene. The CDR3 loop reads CASSPKSGTSGGIYEQYF. The CDR3 coding sequence is TGTGCCAGCAGTCCCAAATCGGGGACTAGCGGGGGTATTTACGAGCAGTACTTC.

Ten or more counts support this clone. The V and J genes are TRBV4-3 and TRBJ2-1; the D gene is possibly TRBD2 (6 bases). CDR1 and CDR2 (germline): LGHNA, YSLEER. V lost 0 bases, J lost 6 bases, and 15 bases lay in between. This CDR3 has 16 amino acids. The CDR3 DNA is TGCGCCAGCAGCCAAGATCCCGGGAGTGGCCCCAATGAGCAGTTCTTC. Translated: CASSQDPGSGPNEQFF.

The V call is TRBV2, the J call TRBJ2-7; maybe TRBD1 (6 bases). CDR1 and CDR2 from the germline V gene are SNHLY and FYNNEI. Trimming removed 4 bases at V and 5 bases at J, with 9 bases between. CDR3 size: 12 residues. The CDR3 reads CASSVQGNEQYF. For the CDR3, the DNA is TGTGCCAGCAGTGTACAGGGTAACGAGCAGTACTTC.

This clone was detected only a few times. V usage is TRBV6-6 and J usage is TRBJ2-5, with 12 bases matching TRBD2. Germline V gives CDR1 MNHNY, CDR2 SVGAGI (reference sequence). Trimming cost V 5 bases and J 5 bases; bases outside gene matches: 3. The CDR3 loop spans 14 amino acids. CDR3 nucleotide sequence: TGTGCCAGCAGTCGACTAGCGGGGGTCGAGACCCAGTACTTC. Residues: CASSRLAGVETQYF.

The rearrangement links TRBV6-1 to TRBJ1-6, with TRBD1 matching 7 bases. The CDR3 is made up of 14 amino acids. The germline V gene has CDR1 MNHNS and CDR2 SASEGT. V shed 5 bases and J 7 bases; nucleotides not matched to a gene: 5. CDR3 coding DNA: TGTGCCAGCAGTTTAGGGACAGAGAATTCACCCCTCCACTTT. Translating gives CASSLGTENSPLHF.

This clone was detected once. The rearrangement links TRBV6-6 to TRBJ2-2; a weak D match, TRBD2 (5 bases). The length of the CDR3 is 15 residues. In germline, CDR1 is MNHNY, CDR2 SVGAGI (reference sequence). Trimming removed 4 bases from V and 0 bases from J, with 9 bases in between. The CDR3 DNA sequence: TGTGCCAGCAGTTCCCGGGATCCGAACACCGGGGAGCTGTTTTTT. Translating gives CASSSRDPNTGELFF.

The chain combines TRBV6-5 with TRBJ2-7; 10 nucleotides align to TRBD1. Germline V gene data show CDR1 as MNHEY and CDR2 as SVGAGI. This CDR3 is built from 12 residues. The junction had 0 bases not matched to a gene; V was cut back by 5 bases and J by 5 bases. In DNA, the CDR3 is TGTGCCAGCAGTGGGACAGGGGACGAGCAGTACTTC. It is translated as CASSGTGDEQYF.